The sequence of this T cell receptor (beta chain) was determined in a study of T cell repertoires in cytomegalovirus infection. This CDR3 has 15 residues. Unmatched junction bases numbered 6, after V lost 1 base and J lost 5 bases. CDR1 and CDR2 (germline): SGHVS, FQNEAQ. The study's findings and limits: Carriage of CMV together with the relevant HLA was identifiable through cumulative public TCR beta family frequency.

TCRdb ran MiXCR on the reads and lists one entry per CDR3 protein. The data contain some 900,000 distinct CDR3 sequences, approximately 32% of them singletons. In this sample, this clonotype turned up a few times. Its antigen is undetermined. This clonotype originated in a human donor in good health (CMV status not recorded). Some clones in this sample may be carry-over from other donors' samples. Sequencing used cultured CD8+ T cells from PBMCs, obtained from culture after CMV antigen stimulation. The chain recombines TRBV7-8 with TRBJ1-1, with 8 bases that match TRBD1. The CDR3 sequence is CASSLGTGWWTEAFF. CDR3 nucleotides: TGTGCCAGCAGCTTAGGGACAGGGTGGTGGACTGAAGCTTTCTTT. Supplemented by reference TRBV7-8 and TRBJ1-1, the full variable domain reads GAGVSQSPRYKVAKRGQDVALRCDPISGHVSLFWYQQALGQGPEFLTYFQNEAQLDKSGLPSDRFFAERPEGSVSTLKIQRTQQEDSAVYLCASSLGTGWWTEAFFGQGTRLTVV.